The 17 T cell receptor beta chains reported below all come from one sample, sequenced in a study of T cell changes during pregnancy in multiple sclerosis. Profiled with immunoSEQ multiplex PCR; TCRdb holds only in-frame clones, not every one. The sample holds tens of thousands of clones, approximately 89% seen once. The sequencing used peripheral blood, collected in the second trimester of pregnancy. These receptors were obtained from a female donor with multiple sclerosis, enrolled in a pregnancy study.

CDR3 in DNA: TGTGCCTGGAGCCCGGCACTTGGGGGGTTCTCTGAAGCTTTCTTT. The encoded protein is CAWSPALGGFSEAFF. V usage is TRBV30 and J usage is TRBJ1-1, with a weak D call TRBD1 (5 bases). V gave up 3 bases and J gave up 6 bases, with 20 bases separating them. The germline CDR1 and CDR2 sequences are GTSNPN and SVGIG (reference sequence). The length of the CDR3 is 15 residues.

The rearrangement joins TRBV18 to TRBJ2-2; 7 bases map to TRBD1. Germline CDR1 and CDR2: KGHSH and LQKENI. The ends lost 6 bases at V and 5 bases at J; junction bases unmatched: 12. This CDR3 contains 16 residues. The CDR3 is CASSPLRDRVTGELFF. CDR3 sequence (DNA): TGTGCCAGCTCTCCCCTCCGGGACAGAGTGACCGGGGAGCTGTTTTTT.

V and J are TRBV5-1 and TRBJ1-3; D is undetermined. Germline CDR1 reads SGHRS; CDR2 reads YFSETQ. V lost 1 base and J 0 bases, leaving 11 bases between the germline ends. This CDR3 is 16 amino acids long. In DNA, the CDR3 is TGCGCCAGCAGCTTGAGCTGGGTAGCCTCTGGAAACACCATATATTTT. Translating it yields CASSLSWVASGNTIYF.

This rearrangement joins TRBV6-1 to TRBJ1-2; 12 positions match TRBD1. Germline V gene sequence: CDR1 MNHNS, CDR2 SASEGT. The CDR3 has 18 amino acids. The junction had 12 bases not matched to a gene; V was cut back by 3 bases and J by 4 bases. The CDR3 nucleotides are TGTGCCAGCAGTGACCCCGGGACAGGGGGCTATTCTGGCTATGGCTACACCTTC. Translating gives CASSDPGTGGYSGYGYTF.

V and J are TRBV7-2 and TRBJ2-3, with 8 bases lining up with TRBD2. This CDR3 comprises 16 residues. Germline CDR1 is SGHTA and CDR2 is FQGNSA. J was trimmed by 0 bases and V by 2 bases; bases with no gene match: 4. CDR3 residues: CASSLLASGSTDTQYF. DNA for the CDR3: TGTGCCAGCAGCTTATTGGCTAGCGGGAGCACAGATACGCAGTATTTT.

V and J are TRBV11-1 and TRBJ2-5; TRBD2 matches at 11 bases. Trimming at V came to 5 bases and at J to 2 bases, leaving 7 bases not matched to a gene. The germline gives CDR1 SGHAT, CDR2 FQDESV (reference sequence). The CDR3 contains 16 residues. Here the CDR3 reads CASSSSGGGLQETQYF. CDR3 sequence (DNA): TGTGCCAGCAGCAGTAGCGGGGGGGGCCTACAAGAGACCCAGTACTTC.

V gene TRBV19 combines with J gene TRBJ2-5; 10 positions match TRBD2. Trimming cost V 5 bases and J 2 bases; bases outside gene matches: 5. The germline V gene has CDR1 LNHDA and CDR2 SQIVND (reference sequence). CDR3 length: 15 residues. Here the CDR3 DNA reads TGTGCCAGTAGTTCATTGACTAGCGGGCAAGAGACCCAGTACTTC. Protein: CASSSLTSGQETQYF.

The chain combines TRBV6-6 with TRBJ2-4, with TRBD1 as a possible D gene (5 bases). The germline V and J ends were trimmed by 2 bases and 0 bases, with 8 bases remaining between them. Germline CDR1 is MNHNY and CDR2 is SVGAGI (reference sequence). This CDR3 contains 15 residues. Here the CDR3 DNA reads TGTGCCAGCAGTTACGACAGACTAGCCAAAAACATTCAGTACTTC. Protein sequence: CASSYDRLAKNIQYF.

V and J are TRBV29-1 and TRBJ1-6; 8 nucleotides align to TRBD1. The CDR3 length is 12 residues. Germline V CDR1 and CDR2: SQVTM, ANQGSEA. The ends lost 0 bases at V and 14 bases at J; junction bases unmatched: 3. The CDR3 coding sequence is TGCAGCGTTGAAGATTCACAGGGGGCCCTCCACTTT. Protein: CSVEDSQGALHF. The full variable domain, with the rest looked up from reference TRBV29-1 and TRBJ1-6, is SAVISQKPSRDICQRGTSLTIQCQVDSQVTMMFWYRQQPGQSLTLIATANQGSEATYESGFVIDKFPISRPNLTFSTLTVSNMSPEDSSIYLCSVEDSQGALHFGNGTRLTVT.

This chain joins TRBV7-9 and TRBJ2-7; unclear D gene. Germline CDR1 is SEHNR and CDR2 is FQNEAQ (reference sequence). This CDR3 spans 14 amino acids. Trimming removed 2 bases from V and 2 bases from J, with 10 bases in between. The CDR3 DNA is TGTGCCAGCAGCTTACTCGGGTTACCCTACGAGCAGTACTTC. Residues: CASSLLGLPYEQYF.

The CDR3 DNA follows: TGTGCCACCGGACATACCAACAATCAGCCCCAGCATTTT. Protein product: CATGHTNNQPQHF. V gene TRBV15 combines with J gene TRBJ1-5, with a possible D match to TRBD1 (5 bases). The V gene's germline CDR1 is LNHNV and CDR2 YYDKDF (reference sequence). This CDR3 comprises 13 residues. Trimming stripped 8 bases from V and 3 bases from J, with 11 bases between.

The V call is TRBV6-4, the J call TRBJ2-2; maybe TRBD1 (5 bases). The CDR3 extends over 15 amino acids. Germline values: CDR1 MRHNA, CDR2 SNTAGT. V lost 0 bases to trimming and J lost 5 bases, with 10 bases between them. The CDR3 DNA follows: TGTGCCAGCAGTGACTCTGGACAAGAGACCGGGGAGCTGTTTTTT. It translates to CASSDSGQETGELFF.

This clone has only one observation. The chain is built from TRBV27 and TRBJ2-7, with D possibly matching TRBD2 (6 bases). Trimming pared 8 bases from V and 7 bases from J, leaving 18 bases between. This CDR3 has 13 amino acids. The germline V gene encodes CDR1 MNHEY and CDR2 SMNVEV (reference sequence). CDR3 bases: TGTGCCAGCCGGGACTCCTCCTTCTTAGAGCAGTACTTC. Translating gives CASRDSSFLEQYF.

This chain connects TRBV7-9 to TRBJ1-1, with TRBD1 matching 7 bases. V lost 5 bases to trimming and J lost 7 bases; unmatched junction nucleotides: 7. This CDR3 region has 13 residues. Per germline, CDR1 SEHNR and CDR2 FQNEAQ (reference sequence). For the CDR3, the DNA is TGTGCCAGCAGCCCCCAGACAGGGATTGAAGCTTTCTTT. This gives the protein CASSPQTGIEAFF.

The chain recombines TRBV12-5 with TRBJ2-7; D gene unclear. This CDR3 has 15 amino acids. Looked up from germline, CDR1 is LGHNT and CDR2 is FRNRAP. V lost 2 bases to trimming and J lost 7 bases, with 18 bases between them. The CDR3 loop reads CASGLFLRELQEQYF. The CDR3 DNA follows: TGTGCTAGTGGTTTGTTTCTACGAGAGCTTCAAGAGCAGTACTTC.

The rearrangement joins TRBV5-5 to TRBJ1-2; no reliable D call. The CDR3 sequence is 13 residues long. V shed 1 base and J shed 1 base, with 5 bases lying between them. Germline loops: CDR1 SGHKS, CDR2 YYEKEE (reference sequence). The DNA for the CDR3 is TGTGCCAGCAGCTTGTCCGTTAACTATGGCTACACCTTC. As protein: CASSLSVNYGYTF. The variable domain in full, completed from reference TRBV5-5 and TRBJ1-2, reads DAGVTQSPTHLIKTRGQQVTLRCSPISGHKSVSWYQQVLGQGPQFIFQYYEKEERGRGNFPDRFSARQFPNYSSELNVNALLLGDSALYLCASSLSVNYGYTFGSGTRLTVV.

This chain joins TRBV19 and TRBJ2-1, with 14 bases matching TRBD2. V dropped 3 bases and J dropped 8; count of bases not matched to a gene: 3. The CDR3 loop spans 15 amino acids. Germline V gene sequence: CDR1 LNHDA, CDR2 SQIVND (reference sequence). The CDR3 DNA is TGTGCCAGTAGTATCGGGACTAGCGGGGGCTATGAGCAGTTCTTC. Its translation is CASSIGTSGGYEQFF.